This T cell receptor beta chain was sequenced during a study of control samples from healthy donors and cancer patients. From germline, CDR1 is KGHDR and CDR2 SFDVKD. With V trimmed by 4 bases and J by 4 bases, 2 bases remained unmatched. The CDR3 is 13 amino acids. Produced via immunoSEQ multiplex PCR; TCRdb's table is partial and in-frame only. The sample has around 97,000 clones; around 88% are singletons. The TCR sequence derives from a man aged 55 to 70 with lung cancer. This chain connects TRBV24-1 to TRBJ1-2, with 7 bases that match TRBD1. Sequences were obtained from PBMCs. CDR3 sequence (DNA): TGTGCCACCAGTGAGTCAGGGGGCTATGGCTACACCTTC. Encoded protein: CATSESGGYGYTF.